Presented here are 24 T cell receptor beta chains from one specimen sequenced in a study of T cells in women clearing cervical HPV infection. Sequencing was performed with immunoSEQ multiplex PCR; in TCRdb, only in-frame clones are kept and a portion is missing. The repertoire table contains some 43,000 clones. Source material: blood buffy coat. These receptors all stem from a woman between 18 and 75 years old with a cervical HPV16 infection that either progressed to CIN3+ or cleared (not recorded which).

To note about this clone: The read stops 3 residues short of the end of the CDR3; the missing end is completed from the germline J gene. The genes are TRBV18 and TRBJ1-1, with a possible D match to TRBD1 (6 bases). The germline CDR1 and CDR2 sequences are KGHSH and LQKENI. This CDR3 is 13 amino acids long. CDR3 DNA (partial): TGTGCCAGCTCACCATTTTCAACAGGGGAA. It is translated as CASSPFSTGE. The complete CDR3 protein is CASSPFSTGEAFF.

The CDR3 bases that were read are TGTGCCAGCAGATACCCCGGGACAGGGGTCCCCGACCAATACGAG. Its protein product is CASRYPGTGVPDQYE. From start to end, the CDR3 is CASRYPGTGVPDQYEQYF. The gene calls are TRBV2 and TRBJ2-7, with 10 bases that match TRBD1. The CDR3 end lies 3 residues beyond the end of the read and is filled in from the germline J gene. Germline V lookup: CDR1 SNHLY, CDR2 FYNNEI. The CDR3 spans 18 residues. After removal of 6 bases from V and 4 bases from J, the junction contained 18 bases not matched to a gene.

Worth noting for this clone: The sequenced fragment ends 3 residues before the CDR3 boundary, so the rest is inferred from the germline J gene. The chain carries TRBV2 and TRBJ2-2; D is uncertain. V lost 9 bases to trimming and J lost 6 bases, with 5 bases between them. The germline V gene has CDR1 SNHLY and CDR2 FYNNEI. This CDR3 contains 10 residues. CDR3: CASQSGELFF. The CDR3 DNA, read in part, is TGTGCCAGTCAATCCGGGGAG.

Turning to this clone: From the germline J gene comes the end of the CDR3, since the read stops 3 residues before it. The V call is TRBV19, the J call TRBJ2-7; no reliable D call. The V gene lost 1 base and the J gene lost 0 bases, with 4 bases spanning the gap. CDR1 is LNHDA and CDR2 is SQIVND in the germline V gene (reference sequence). The CDR3 is 13 amino acids. CDR3: CASSIADSYEQYF. The covered CDR3 bases are TGTGCCAGTAGTATAGCAGACTCCTACGAG.

A remark on this clone: The read halts 3 residues ahead of the CDR3 end, with the missing end drawn from the germline J gene. This chain connects TRBV7-3 to TRBJ2-3; TRBD2 matches at 10 bases. The CDR3 loop spans 16 amino acids. The germline V gene encodes CDR1 SGHTA and CDR2 FQGTGA. Trimming cost V 4 bases and J 2 bases; bases outside gene matches: 6. Incomplete CDR3 DNA: TGTGCCAGCAGCTCAGTAGCGGGGGGTACCACAGATACG. It yields the protein CASSSVAGGTTDT. The entire CDR3 protein reads CASSSVAGGTTDTQYF.

Points on this clone: Germline and junction disagree at one end, which may indicate a read error. The missing CDR3 end, 3 residues past where the read stops, is filled in from the germline J gene. The chain uses TRBV29-1 and TRBJ1-1; 7 nucleotides line up with TRBD1. Germline V gene sequence: CDR1 SQVTM, CDR2 ANQGSEA. This CDR3 has 16 amino acids. The CDR3 region is CSVEDRGEGANAEAFF. CDR3 DNA (partial): TGCAGCGTTGAAGATCGAGGGGAGGGGGCGAACGCTGAA. Combining the CDR3 with reference TRBV29-1 and TRBJ1-1 gives the whole variable domain SAVISQKPSRDICQRGTSLTIQCQVDSQVTMMFWYRQQPGQSLTLIATANQGSEATYESGFVIDKFPISRPNLTFSTLTVSNMSPEDSSIYLCSVEDRGEGANAEAFFGQGTRLTVV.

The CDR3 bases that were read are TGTGCCAGCAGCTATCCGGGGGTCCAAGATACG. The encoded protein is CASSYPGVQDT. In full, the CDR3 is CASSYPGVQDTQYF. The chain joins TRBV7-6 to TRBJ2-3; tentative D call: TRBD2 (6 bases). The read ends 3 residues shy of where the CDR3 ends; the end is completed using the germline J gene. V was shortened by 4 bases and J by 5 bases, with 13 bases between the two germline ends. In germline, CDR1 is SGHVS, CDR2 FNYEAQ. CDR3 length: 14 amino acids.

Of note for this clone: The read ends 3 residues before the CDR3 terminus; that terminus is restored from the germline J gene. This chain connects TRBV29-1 to TRBJ2-3; possibly TRBD1 for D (5 bases). This CDR3 has 13 residues. Germline V gene data show CDR1 as SQVTM and CDR2 as ANQGSEA. The CDR3 protein is CSVESREGETQYF. The CDR3 bases that were read are TGCAGCGTTGAGTCCAGGGAAGGAGAGACG.

On this clone itself: The missing CDR3 end, 3 residues past where the read stops, is filled in from the germline J gene. The chain has TRBV18 and TRBJ1-4, with 9 bases lining up with TRBD1. The V segment lost 2 bases and the J segment 6 bases; nucleotides outside the gene matches: 7. Germline CDR1 and CDR2: KGHSH and LQKENI. There are 16 residues in the CDR3. The chain's CDR3 is CASSPDSWTGDEKLFF. CDR3 DNA (partial): TGTGCCAGCTCACCAGATTCGTGGACAGGGGATGAAAAA.

Comment on this clone: From the germline J gene comes the end of the CDR3, since the read stops 3 residues before it. This chain connects TRBV12-3 or TRBV12-4 to TRBJ1-4; maybe TRBD1 (5 bases). The V end was cut by 4 bases, the J end by 0 bases, with 18 bases between. CDR3 length: 18 residues. The CDR3 loop is CASSSAEQVTATNEKLFF. The covered CDR3 bases are TGTGCCAGCAGTTCCGCCGAACAGGTTACTGCAACTAATGAAAAA.

Notes on this clone: The read ends 3 residues before the CDR3 terminus; that terminus is restored from the germline J gene. The chain recombines TRBV20-1 with TRBJ2-1, with 9 positions matching TRBD2. V was clipped by 5 bases and J by 7 bases; unmatched bases: 12. The CDR3 sequence is 15 residues long. Germline V gene data show CDR1 as DFQATT and CDR2 as SNEGSKA (reference sequence). Incomplete CDR3 DNA: TGCAGTGCTGCCAGACTTCTAGCGGGGAAAAATGAG. Translated, it gives CSAARLLAGKNE. The whole CDR3 sequence reads CSAARLLAGKNEQFF.

Details on this clone: The CDR3 end lies 3 residues beyond the end of the read and is filled in from the germline J gene. This chain uses TRBV2 with TRBJ1-2, with D unresolved. This CDR3 is 13 amino acids long. Germline V gene lookup returns CDR1 SNHLY and CDR2 FYNNEI. The CDR3 spells CASPLQARGGYTF. The covered CDR3 bases are TGTGCCTCCCCCCTGCAGGCCCGGGGAGGC.

About this clone: The missing CDR3 end, 3 residues past where the read stops, is filled in from the germline J gene. J is TRBJ1-5 and V is TRBV5-5, with D possibly matching TRBD1 (5 bases). Trimming cost V 2 bases and J 2 bases, with 11 bases left between them. CDR3 length: 15 residues. CDR1 is SGHKS and CDR2 is YYEKEE in the germline V gene (reference sequence). The sequenced CDR3 bases are TGTGCCAGCAGCTTCGAAGACAGCGGCAATCAGCCC. Encoded protein: CASSFEDSGNQP. The full-length CDR3 reads as CASSFEDSGNQPQHF.

About this clone itself: The missing CDR3 end, 3 residues past where the read stops, is filled in from the germline J gene. This chain uses TRBV5-5 with TRBJ2-6; TRBD1 agrees at 9 bases. Germline trimming cut 1 base from V and 6 bases from J; bases unmatched to any gene: 2. CDR1 and CDR2 (germline): SGHKS, YYEKEE (reference sequence). This CDR3 has 15 residues. CDR3 in amino acids: CASSLTGGAANVLTF. The part of the CDR3 DNA that was read is TGTGCCAGCAGCTTGACAGGGGGCGCGGCCAACGTC.

Concerning this clone itself: The read finishes 3 residues shy of the CDR3 end, and the germline J gene is used to complete it. The chain recombines TRBV20-1 with TRBJ2-3; 12 nucleotides agree with TRBD2. V lost 5 bases and J lost 6; bases outside the gene matches: 6. This CDR3 contains 14 residues. Germline loops: CDR1 DFQATT, CDR2 SNEGSKA (reference sequence). Incomplete CDR3 DNA: TGCAGTGCTCAGACTAGCGGGGGCCGGGATACG. Translating gives CSAQTSGGRDT. The complete CDR3 sequence is CSAQTSGGRDTQYF.

Points on this clone: The read halts 3 residues ahead of the CDR3 end, with the missing end drawn from the germline J gene. The chain links TRBV10-3 to TRBJ2-5; 7 bases agree with TRBD1. J gave up 1 base and V 7 bases, and 3 bases lay outside the gene matches. Germline lookup yields CDR1 ENHRY and CDR2 SYGVKD. The CDR3 covers 13 residues. Incomplete CDR3 DNA: TGTGCCATCAATAGGGACAGCCAAGAGACC. This sequence encodes CAINRDSQET. The full CDR3 is CAINRDSQETQYF.

Concerning this clone itself: The missing CDR3 end, 3 residues past where the read stops, is filled in from the germline J gene. The rearrangement joins TRBV20-1 to TRBJ2-7; 8 nucleotides align to TRBD1. V lost 0 bases to trimming and J lost 5 bases; unmatched junction nucleotides: 6. Germline lookup yields CDR1 DFQATT and CDR2 SNEGSKA (reference sequence). The CDR3 totals 14 residues. The CDR3 bases that were read are TGCAGTGCTAGAGACTCGACAGGGGAACACGAG. It yields the protein CSARDSTGEHE. The full CDR3 is CSARDSTGEHEQYF.

Regarding this clone: From the germline J gene comes the end of the CDR3, since the read stops 3 residues before it. The rearrangement links TRBV7-3 to TRBJ2-2, with 12 bases that match TRBD2. Germline V gene data show CDR1 as SGHTA and CDR2 as FQGTGA. This CDR3 is built from 19 residues. The trim removed 0 bases at V and 5 bases at J, leaving 10 bases unmatched. Here the CDR3 reads CASSLTWSGLAGGTGELFF. CDR3 DNA, as far as it was read: TGTGCCAGCAGCTTAACGTGGAGTGGCCTAGCGGGGGGGACCGGGGAG.

A note on this clone: The read ends 3 residues before the CDR3 terminus; that terminus is restored from the germline J gene. The chain is built from TRBV5-5 and TRBJ2-7, with TRBD1 as a possible D gene (6 bases). Trimming left V 0 bases short and J 3 bases short, with 13 bases between. The V gene's germline CDR1 is SGHKS and CDR2 YYEKEE (reference sequence). The CDR3 is 15 amino acids. The sequenced CDR3 bases are TGTGCCAGCAGCTTGGCGGCCGGCAGGGGCTACGAG. It encodes CASSLAAGRGYE. The whole CDR3 reads CASSLAAGRGYEQYF.

Comment on this clone: The read stops 3 residues short of the end of the CDR3; the missing end is completed from the germline J gene. V is TRBV19 and J is TRBJ1-1; 11 bases line up with TRBD1. Germline CDR1 is LNHDA and CDR2 is SQIVND (reference sequence). With 6 bases clipped from V and 4 bases from J, the junction kept 10 bases outside the gene matches. This CDR3 contains 16 residues. CDR3 residues: CASSINRGTGGTEAFF. The covered CDR3 bases are TGTGCCAGTAGCATTAACCGAGGGACAGGGGGCACTGAA. The whole variable domain, remainder taken from reference TRBV19 and TRBJ1-1, is DGGITQSPKYLFRKEGQNVTLSCEQNLNHDAMYWYRQDPGQGLRLIYYSQIVNDFQKGDIAEGYSVSREKKESFPLTVTSAQKNPTAFYLCASSINRGTGGTEAFFGQGTRLTVV.

Comments on this clone: Read data end 3 residues before the CDR3 end; the end is taken from the germline J gene. The chain joins TRBV4-1 to TRBJ1-6; no reliable D call. Trimming removed 3 bases at V and 2 bases at J, with 17 bases between. Germline CDR1 and CDR2: MGHRA and YSYEKL. There are 18 residues in the CDR3. This CDR3 reads CASSQEDGVQPYNSPLHF. The DNA read from the CDR3 is TGCGCCAGCAGCCAGGAAGACGGGGTCCAGCCCTATAATTCACCC.

Worth noting for this clone: The sequence runs out 3 residues before the end of the CDR3; the remainder is reconstructed from the germline J gene. The chain uses TRBV7-9 and TRBJ2-3, with 7 bases identical to TRBD1. Germline loops: CDR1 SEHNR, CDR2 FQNEAQ (reference sequence). The CDR3 has 13 residues. The CDR3 DNA, read in part, is TGTGCCAGCAGCGATAGGACAGGCTCGCCG. Protein sequence: CASSDRTGSP. The CDR3 in full is CASSDRTGSPQYF. Drawing the rest from reference TRBV7-9 and TRBJ2-3, the complete variable domain is DTGVSQNPRHKITKRGQNVTFRCDPISEHNRLYWYRQTLGQGPEFLTYFQNEAQLEKSRLLSDRFSAERPKGSFSTLEIQRTEQGDSAMYLCASSDRTGSPQYFGPGTRLTVL.

Of note for this clone: Read sequence stops 3 residues before the CDR3 end, and the germline J gene provides the missing end. The chain uses TRBV27 and TRBJ2-3, with TRBD2 matching 12 bases. Germline V lookup: CDR1 MNHEY, CDR2 SMNVEV (reference sequence). This CDR3 is 17 amino acids long. J gave up 0 bases and V 8 bases, and 9 bases lay outside the gene matches. CDR3 loop: CASHDLAGGVSTDTQYF. The CDR3 DNA, read in part, is TGTGCCAGCCACGACCTAGCGGGGGGGGTGAGCACAGATACG.

On this clone: The read terminates 3 residues ahead of where the CDR3 ends, so the germline J gene completes it. The chain carries TRBV27 and TRBJ2-3; D is unclear. The CDR3 covers 18 residues. V lost 7 bases, J lost 2 bases, and 25 bases lay in between. Germline V gene data show CDR1 as MNHEY and CDR2 as SMNVEV (reference sequence). The covered CDR3 bases are TGTGCCAGCACCGCATACAGCTTACTCCCCACGCCCACAGATACG. This sequence encodes CASTAYSLLPTPTDT. The full CDR3 protein is CASTAYSLLPTPTDTQYF.